Listed here are 23 T cell receptor beta chains from one sample, sequenced in a study of T cell repertoires in aging, cancer and after chemotherapy. Peripheral blood genomic DNA, not sorted cells or RNA, was the template. A mixed TRB-A/B primer pool amplified rearranged TRB by multiplex touch-down PCR. TCRdb called the multiplex PCR reads again in MiXCR, with one record for every CDR3 protein. Of about 1,700 distinct CDR3 sequences listed, 25% to 35% are singletons. Sequenced: blood. The receptor set was obtained from a human donor with a blood cancer.

The rearrangement joins TRBV5-1 to TRBJ1-1; possibly TRBD1 for D (5 bases). The germline CDR1 and CDR2 sequences are SGHRS and YFSETQ. Trimming took 0 bases from V and 11 from J, leaving 11 bases between them. CDR3 length: 12 amino acids. DNA of the CDR3: TGCGCCAGCAGCTTGGGGGCAGGGTTGGCTTTCTTT. It codes for CASSLGAGLAFF.

By proportion, this clonotype is medium-sized (0.01 to 0.1%). The chain is built from TRBV5-5 and TRBJ2-3; 8 bases are shared with TRBD2. CDR3 length: 16 amino acids. Germline CDR1 reads SGHKS; CDR2 reads YYEKEE (reference sequence). J lost 2 bases, V lost 4 bases, and 9 bases had no gene match. CDR3 nucleotide sequence: TGTGCCAGCAGCCCCGTAGCGGGGACGATCACAGATACGCAGTATTTT. It specifies CASSPVAGTITDTQYF.

The sample holds a few counts of this clonotype. The chain links TRBV19 to TRBJ1-3, with D possibly TRBD1 on 6 matching bases. V was shortened by 4 bases and J by 2 bases, with 12 bases between the two germline ends. The V gene's germline CDR1 is LNHDA and CDR2 SQIVND (reference sequence). The CDR3 contains 15 residues. In nucleotides, the CDR3 is TGTGCCAGTAGTACTCTCAGGGGAACTGGAAACACCATATATTTT. Its protein is CASSTLRGTGNTIYF.

As regards this clonotype: Relative to the germline gene, one junction end is altered; a read error may explain this. V usage is TRBV6-5 and J usage is TRBJ2-1; no reliable D call. This CDR3 spans 11 amino acids. Looked up from germline, CDR1 is MNHEY and CDR2 is SVGAGI. The CDR3 loop reads CASLVGNEQFF. CDR3 in DNA: TGCGCCAGCTTGGTGGGGAATGAGCAGTTCTTC.

The chain is built from TRBV24-1 and TRBJ2-7, with 7 bases matching TRBD2. Looked up from germline, CDR1 is KGHDR and CDR2 is SFDVKD. After removal of 9 bases from V and 9 bases from J, the junction contained 13 bases not matched to a gene. This CDR3 region has 13 residues. In nucleotides, the CDR3 is TGTGCCACCTCGGGAGGAGAGCCCCTCGCGCAGTACTTC. This gives the protein CATSGGEPLAQYF.

By proportion, this clonotype is large (0.1 to 1%). This chain uses TRBV29-1 with TRBJ1-2, with 7 bases fitting TRBD1. This CDR3 is 15 amino acids long. With 0 bases clipped from V and 7 bases from J, the junction kept 11 bases outside the gene matches. From germline, CDR1 is SQVTM and CDR2 ANQGSEA. The CDR3 here is CSVEETIDRVGGYTF. DNA for the CDR3: TGCAGCGTTGAAGAGACCATAGACAGGGTTGGTGGCTACACCTTC. Looking up the rest from reference TRBV29-1 and TRBJ1-2 gives the full variable domain: SAVISQKPSRDICQRGTSLTIQCQVDSQVTMMFWYRQQPGQSLTLIATANQGSEATYESGFVIDKFPISRPNLTFSTLTVSNMSPEDSSIYLCSVEETIDRVGGYTFGSGTRLTVV.

This clonotype is labeled large. CDR3 sequence: CSVEQSGERGEQFF. As DNA, the CDR3 is TGCAGCGTTGAACAGTCCGGGGAGAGAGGGGAGCAGTTCTTC. This sequence joins TRBV29-1 and TRBJ2-1, with a possible D match to TRBD2 (5 bases). Per the germline V gene, CDR1 is SQVTM and CDR2 is ANQGSEA. Between the trimmed V and J ends, which lost 2 bases and 10 bases, there was a span of 18 bases. The CDR3 totals 14 residues.

This clonotype is deemed large. This rearrangement joins TRBV19 to TRBJ1-5; D is unclear. This CDR3 spans 13 amino acids. The V end lost 6 bases, the J end lost 4 bases, and 10 bases lay between the germline ends. The germline gives CDR1 LNHDA, CDR2 SQIVND (reference sequence). The chain's CDR3 is CASSMRANQPQHF. The CDR3 DNA follows: TGTGCCAGTAGCATGAGGGCGAATCAGCCCCAGCATTTT.

A remark on this clonotype: This may stem from a read error, because a much larger clone lies one nucleotide away. The chain couples TRBV5-6 to TRBJ2-7; D perhaps matches TRBD2 (7 bases). V was cut by 8 bases and J by 6 bases, with 21 bases left in between. Germline lookup yields CDR1 SGHDT and CDR2 YYEEEE. The CDR3 covers 14 residues. The CDR3: CARMAGAGSLEQYF. The CDR3 DNA sequence: TGTGCCAGAATGGCGGGGGCAGGGTCCCTCGAGCAGTACTTC.

This clonotype was counted only a few times. The chain uses TRBV29-1 and TRBJ1-4; D gene unclear. The V end lost 0 bases, the J end lost 7 bases, and 21 bases lay between the germline ends. This CDR3 has 17 amino acids. Per the germline V gene, CDR1 is SQVTM and CDR2 is ANQGSEA. The CDR3 bases are TGCAGCGTTGAAGATCTTAGTGGTAGGGCGTCGGGTGAAAAACTGTTTTTT. Amino acids: CSVEDLSGRASGEKLFF.

This clonotype was picked up a small number of times. The chain uses TRBV14 and TRBJ2-3, with 9 bases aligning to TRBD2. The CDR3 is 19 residues long. V lost 0 bases and J lost 4; bases outside the gene matches: 14. CDR1 and CDR2 from the germline V gene are SGHDN and FVKESK. CDR3 sequence: CASSQDGAGGLSGPDTQYF. Written as DNA, the CDR3 is TGTGCCAGCAGCCAAGATGGAGCGGGGGGCCTCTCGGGGCCAGATACGCAGTATTTT.

The chain combines TRBV28 with TRBJ2-7; perhaps TRBD1 as D (6 bases). The CDR3 loop spans 14 amino acids. Germline lookup yields CDR1 MDHEN and CDR2 SYDVKM. V lost 2 bases to trimming and J lost 6 bases, with 14 bases between them. The CDR3 is CASSLQTGISEQYF. The CDR3 DNA reads as TGTGCCAGCAGTTTACAAACAGGGATCTCCGAGCAGTACTTC.

This clonotype is labeled as medium-sized. V is TRBV30 and J is TRBJ1-1; D is ambiguous. With 1 base removed from V and 5 bases from J, the gap between germline ends came to 11 bases. The CDR3 consists of 13 residues. CDR1 and CDR2 (germline): GTSNPN, SVGIG (reference sequence). The CDR3 reads CAWSGDLTTEAFF. CDR3 coding DNA: TGTGCCTGGAGTGGGGATCTAACAACTGAAGCTTTCTTT. Full variable domain (remainder filled in from reference TRBV30 and TRBJ1-1): SQTIHQWPATLVQPVGSPLSLECTVEGTSNPNLYWYRQAAGRGLQLLFYSVGIGQISSEVPQNLSASRPQDRQFILSSKKLLLSDSGFYLCAWSGDLTTEAFFGQGTRLTVV.

This clonotype has just a few counts. The V call is TRBV10-3, the J call TRBJ2-3; no clear D gene. Per the germline V gene, CDR1 is ENHRY and CDR2 is SYGVKD. The CDR3 is 14 amino acids. V was clipped by 0 bases and J by 5 bases, with 9 bases between them. The CDR3 DNA is TGTGCCATCAGTGAGTCGAATAGATTAGATACGCAGTATTTT. Translating it yields CAISESNRLDTQYF.

This clonotype is medium-sized within its sample. V usage is TRBV30 and J usage is TRBJ2-5, with D unresolved. V lost 2 bases to trimming and J lost 7 bases, with 11 bases between them. The CDR3 extends over 12 amino acids. Looked up from germline, CDR1 is GTSNPN and CDR2 is SVGIG (reference sequence). CDR3 bases: TGTGCCTGGAGTAGCGTCTCGAGGACCCAGTACTTC. Translated, it gives CAWSSVSRTQYF.

The chain is built from TRBV6-4 and TRBJ2-2, with 11 bases fitting TRBD1. V shed 2 bases, J shed 4 bases, and the junction held 15 bases outside the gene matches. The CDR3 has 20 residues. Germline V gene data show CDR1 as MRHNA and CDR2 as SNTAGT. CDR3 amino acids: CASSDRPRDRGVTATGELFF. The CDR3 coding sequence is TGTGCCAGCAGTGACAGGCCCCGGGACAGGGGGGTAACTGCCACCGGGGAGCTGTTTTTT.

This clonotype was picked up a small number of times. The CDR3 here is CSVADGLGAFF. CDR3 nucleotide sequence: TGCAGCGTTGCGGACGGTTTAGGAGCTTTCTTT. This chain joins TRBV29-1 and TRBJ1-1, with D hard to call. CDR3 length equals 11 residues. Trimming cost V 4 bases and J 10 bases, with 13 bases left between them. Germline V gives CDR1 SQVTM, CDR2 ANQGSEA.

In its sample, this clonotype is large. V usage is TRBV6-1 and J usage is TRBJ2-3; 8 nucleotides match TRBD2. CDR3 size: 18 residues. Germline V gives CDR1 MNHNS, CDR2 SASEGT. Trimming at V came to 0 bases and at J to 3 bases, leaving 11 bases not matched to a gene. The DNA for the CDR3 is TGTGCCAGCAGTGAAGCGGGATATAGCGGGGCCCGAACAGATACGCAGTATTTT. As protein: CASSEAGYSGARTDTQYF.

By sample share, this clonotype is medium-sized. The chain uses TRBV12-3 or TRBV12-4 and TRBJ1-6; 7 nucleotides align to TRBD1. This CDR3 is built from 17 residues. V shed 7 bases, J shed 8 bases, and the junction held 17 bases outside the gene matches. CDR3 region: CASTRIWGGTAYSPLHF. CDR3 DNA sequence: TGTGCCAGCACCCGGATTTGGGGTGGGACAGCCTATTCACCCCTCCACTTT.

This clonotype was counted a few times. The chain carries TRBV6-1 and TRBJ2-7; D may be TRBD2 (7 bases). CDR3 length equals 17 residues. Trimming removed 8 bases at V and 0 bases at J, with 23 bases between. The germline gives CDR1 MNHNS, CDR2 SASEGT. Here the CDR3 DNA reads TGTGCCAGCTATAAAGGGGGGGGGACATCCAGCTCCTACGAGCAGTACTTC. Translating it yields CASYKGGGTSSSYEQYF.

This clonotype is large by share. The V gene is TRBV30, the J gene TRBJ1-1; D is undetermined. Per germline, CDR1 GTSNPN and CDR2 SVGIG (reference sequence). Trimming cost V 0 bases and J 11 bases, with 10 bases left between them. The CDR3 is made up of 11 amino acids. The CDR3 reads CAWSVRRSAFF. In DNA, the CDR3 is TGTGCCTGGAGTGTACGCCGGTCGGCTTTCTTT.

The CDR3 here is CASSKAETLAKNIQYF. Here the CDR3 DNA reads TGTGCCAGCAGCAAAGCAGAGACATTAGCCAAAAACATTCAGTACTTC. This chain connects TRBV21-1 to TRBJ2-4. TRBV21-1 is deemed a pseudogene. CDR3 length equals 16 residues.

This clonotype is deemed medium-sized (0.01 to 0.1%). This rearrangement joins TRBV27 to TRBJ1-6; the D gene is possibly TRBD1 (6 bases). CDR3 size: 16 residues. The V end lost 6 bases, the J end lost 9 bases, and 21 bases lay between the germline ends. Germline V gene lookup returns CDR1 MNHEY and CDR2 SMNVEV (reference sequence). CDR3 residues: CASRARGSQIGSPLHF. In nucleotides, the CDR3 is TGTGCCAGCAGAGCCAGGGGATCCCAAATTGGTTCACCCCTCCACTTT.